The 32 T cell receptor beta chains in this list originate from one sample, sequenced in a study of graft-versus-host responses after intestinal transplantation. Sequencing used immunoSEQ multiplex PCR; TCRdb keeps in-frame clones, though not all of them. The sample consists of tens of thousands of clones, around nine tenths of them appearing once. No antigens are known for them. The starting material was unstimulated CD4+ T cells sorted from spleen or lymph node cells, obtained before intestinal transplant. The source of these receptors is a human donor who received an intestinal transplant.

The chain recombines TRBV7-2 with TRBJ2-7; weak D call: TRBD2 (6 bases). The CDR3 runs 15 residues. The germline V and J ends were trimmed by 6 bases and 1 base, with 16 bases remaining between them. Germline V CDR1 and CDR2: SGHTA, FQGNSA. The CDR3 reads CASSFGLPRSYEQYF. For the CDR3, the DNA is TGTGCCAGCAGTTTCGGACTACCAAGATCCTACGAGCAGTACTTC.

This chain's CDR3 is CASSLSGFTDTQYF. The CDR3 nucleotides read TGCGCCAGCAGCTTAAGCGGTTTCACAGATACGCAGTATTTT. The chain is built from TRBV5-1 and TRBJ2-3; the D gene is possibly TRBD2 (5 bases). The V gene's germline CDR1 is SGHRS and CDR2 YFSETQ. The V gene lost 2 bases and the J gene lost 2 bases, with 9 bases spanning the gap. The CDR3 spans 14 residues.

The chain carries TRBV11-1 and TRBJ2-3; 7 bases fit TRBD2. This CDR3 is built from 13 residues. CDR1 is SGHAT, CDR2 FQDESV, per germline (reference sequence). V lost 11 bases to trimming and J lost 8 bases; unmatched junction nucleotides: 13. CDR3 region: CAAGEGLAGTQYF. The DNA of the CDR3 is TGTGCCGCGGGAGAAGGTCTCGCAGGTACGCAGTATTTT.

This sequence joins TRBV2 and TRBJ2-7; D gene unclear. Trimming took off 5 bases at V and 1 base at J, with 9 bases between the two ends. The CDR3 totals 13 residues. From germline, CDR1 is SNHLY and CDR2 FYNNEI. The CDR3, as DNA: TGTGCCAGCAGTTGGGCAGAATCCTACGAGCAGTACTTC. Its protein product is CASSWAESYEQYF. Full variable domain (missing parts from reference TRBV2 and TRBJ2-7): EPEVTQTPSHQVTQMGQEVILRCVPISNHLYFYWYRQILGQKVEFLVSFYNNEISEKSEIFDDQFSVERPDGSNFTLKIRSTKLEDSAMYFCASSWAESYEQYFGPGTRLTVT.

The rearrangement uses TRBV18 and TRBJ1-4; weak D call: TRBD1 (5 bases). This CDR3 spans 16 amino acids. Germline loops: CDR1 KGHSH, CDR2 LQKENI. Trimming cost V 3 bases and J 3 bases, with 14 bases left between them. The CDR3 DNA is TGTGCCAGCTCACCGGTGGCGGCAGGGCCTAATGAAAAACTGTTTTTT. Its translation: CASSPVAAGPNEKLFF.

J is TRBJ1-3 and V is TRBV2, with no clear D. Germline assignment: CDR1 SNHLY and CDR2 FYNNEI. The ends were cut back, 6 bases at V and 4 bases at J, with 16 bases in the middle. The CDR3 consists of 15 residues. The CDR3 loop reads CASRSLVASGNTIYF. The CDR3 nucleotides are TGTGCCAGCAGGTCGTTGGTGGCATCGGGAAACACCATATATTTT.

The chain employs TRBV4-1 and TRBJ1-4; perhaps TRBD1 as D (6 bases). The CDR3 spans 14 residues. V was cut by 6 bases and J by 7 bases, with 15 bases left in between. CDR1 is MGHRA and CDR2 is YSYEKL in the germline V gene. The CDR3 coding sequence is TGCGCCAGCAGTCTACAGGGAGTGGGTGAAAAACTGTTTTTT. Translating gives CASSLQGVGEKLFF.

V gene TRBV5-1 combines with J gene TRBJ2-6; 11 nucleotides agree with TRBD1. V lost 0 bases and J lost 2; bases outside the gene matches: 7. CDR1 is SGHRS, CDR2 YFSETQ, per germline. The CDR3 totals 19 residues. CDR3 nucleotides: TGCGCCAGCAGCTTGGGGACAGGGGGCGTAGGTGCTGGGGCCAACGTCCTGACTTTC. Residues: CASSLGTGGVGAGANVLTF.

This chain joins TRBV6-5 and TRBJ1-1; unclear D gene. V was cut by 5 bases and J by 0 bases, with 7 bases left in between. The CDR3 has 13 amino acids. CDR1 is MNHEY, CDR2 SVGAGI, per germline. CDR3 in DNA: TGTGCCAGCAGTCGAGGGATGAACACTGAAGCTTTCTTT. Amino acids: CASSRGMNTEAFF.

The chain has TRBV6-1 and TRBJ1-5, with 7 bases aligning to TRBD1. V was pared by 3 bases and J by 0 bases, with 8 bases of the junction left unmatched. Germline CDR1 is MNHNS and CDR2 is SASEGT. The CDR3 extends over 17 amino acids. CDR3 nucleotides: TGTGCCAGCAGTGAGGCATCAGGGGGTCATAGCAATCAGCCCCAGCATTTT. Amino acids: CASSEASGGHSNQPQHF.

CDR3 sequence (DNA): TGTGCCAGCAGCGTCAACCAAGGGGCAGGGGATGGCTACACCTTC. Its protein is CASSVNQGAGDGYTF. J is TRBJ1-2 and V is TRBV9; weak D call: TRBD1 (6 bases). CDR1 SGDLS and CDR2 YYNGEE come from the germline V gene. CDR3 length: 15 amino acids. The V gene lost 2 bases and the J gene lost 6 bases, with 17 bases spanning the gap.

V usage is TRBV15 and J usage is TRBJ2-1, with D possibly matching TRBD2 (5 bases). Looked up from germline, CDR1 is LNHNV and CDR2 is YYDKDF (reference sequence). The CDR3 extends over 19 amino acids. The V end was cut by 3 bases, the J end by 1 base, with 22 bases between. The CDR3 protein is CATSSAMAPSLASYNEQFF. The CDR3 DNA is TGTGCCACCAGCAGCGCTATGGCCCCCAGTCTAGCATCCTACAATGAGCAGTTCTTC.

The V and J genes are TRBV5-1 and TRBJ2-7; possible D gene TRBD1, 6 bases. This CDR3 has 17 amino acids. V was clipped by 0 bases and J by 5 bases, with 21 bases between them. The germline V gene encodes CDR1 SGHRS and CDR2 YFSETQ. The CDR3 nucleotides read TGCGCCAGCAGCTTGGACCCCCCGGGACACCAACCGGACGAGCAGTACTTC. As protein: CASSLDPPGHQPDEQYF.

The chain couples TRBV12-5 to TRBJ2-3; D unresolved. The CDR3 is 12 amino acids. V was cut by 1 base and J by 4 bases, with 3 bases left in between. CDR1 and CDR2 (germline): LGHNT, FRNRAP. In nucleotides, the CDR3 is TGTGCTAGTGGTTTGGCATCAGATACGCAGTATTTT. This gives the protein CASGLASDTQYF.

The J gene is TRBJ2-1, the V gene TRBV5-4, with TRBD2 matching 9 bases. The CDR3 extends over 15 amino acids. The J segment lost 2 bases and the V segment lost 4 bases, leaving 4 bases of the junction unmatched. The germline gives CDR1 SGHNT, CDR2 YYREEE (reference sequence). CDR3 nucleotides: TGTGCCAGCAGCCCGCGGGGGGGCACCTACAATGAGCAGTTCTTC. Translating gives CASSPRGGTYNEQFF.

The chain links TRBV5-1 to TRBJ2-5; 7 bases agree with TRBD2. Germline V lookup: CDR1 SGHRS, CDR2 YFSETQ. Trimming cost V 4 bases and J 2 bases; bases outside gene matches: 8. This CDR3 region has 15 residues. CDR3 residues: CASSVGLDLQETQYF. CDR3 nucleotide sequence: TGCGCCAGCAGCGTTGGACTAGACTTACAAGAGACCCAGTACTTC.

This clone was seen only once. The V call is TRBV5-1, the J call TRBJ1-2; D is unresolved. Germline V gene sequence: CDR1 SGHRS, CDR2 YFSETQ. V lost 0 bases to trimming and J lost 0 bases, with 3 bases between them. The CDR3 is made up of 13 amino acids. The CDR3 nucleotides read TGCGCCAGCAGCTTGGCAGCTAACTATGGCTACACCTTC. As protein: CASSLAANYGYTF.

The genes are TRBV7-8 and TRBJ1-4; D gene unclear. The CDR3 sequence is 14 residues long. Germline lookup yields CDR1 SGHVS and CDR2 FQNEAQ. Trimming took off 1 base at V and 8 bases at J, with 11 bases between the two ends. The CDR3 DNA sequence: TGTGCCAGCAGCTTAGTCTCACCGACAGAAAAACTGTTTTTT. Protein sequence: CASSLVSPTEKLFF.

The rearrangement joins TRBV5-1 to TRBJ2-1; TRBD2 aligns across 12 bases. From germline, CDR1 is SGHRS and CDR2 YFSETQ. The CDR3 has 18 amino acids. Unmatched junction bases numbered 5, after V lost 0 bases and J lost 1 base. CDR3 protein: CASSLGLAGVGSYNEQFF. CDR3 coding DNA: TGCGCCAGCAGCTTGGGACTAGCGGGAGTAGGATCCTACAATGAGCAGTTCTTC.

This chain joins TRBV30 and TRBJ1-2; D may be TRBD1 (6 bases). CDR1 and CDR2 from the germline V gene are GTSNPN and SVGIG (reference sequence). V was pared by 5 bases and J by 3 bases, with 10 bases between. CDR3 length: 12 amino acids. CDR3 protein: CAWGQLDYGYTF. In DNA, the CDR3 is TGTGCCTGGGGACAGCTAGACTATGGCTACACCTTC.

CDR3 in DNA: TGTGCCAGCAGCTTCTCCCTGAGCGGGGGGGCCACAGATACGCAGTATTTT. Protein: CASSFSLSGGATDTQYF. The rearrangement links TRBV7-9 to TRBJ2-3, with 10 nucleotides matching TRBD2. The ends lost 3 bases at V and 2 bases at J; junction bases unmatched: 8. CDR1 and CDR2 from the germline V gene are SEHNR and FQNEAQ (reference sequence). The CDR3 loop spans 17 amino acids.

The rearrangement joins TRBV6-1 to TRBJ1-5; TRBD1 matches at 9 bases. Unmatched junction bases numbered 10, after V lost 3 bases and J lost 13 bases. The germline V gene has CDR1 MNHNS and CDR2 SASEGT. The CDR3 runs to 14 residues. The CDR3: CASSEDRGRFAQHF. CDR3 in DNA: TGTGCCAGCAGTGAGGACAGGGGACGTTTTGCTCAGCATTTT.

This chain links TRBV11-2 with TRBJ2-7; D might be TRBD1 (6 bases). The V and J ends lost 5 bases and 12 bases respectively, with 20 bases between them. The CDR3 contains 13 residues. Germline loops: CDR1 SGHAT, CDR2 FQNNGV. The CDR3 sequence: CASSRTVTGHPYF. DNA for the CDR3: TGTGCCAGCAGCCGGACGGTAACAGGGCACCCGTACTTC.

This chain joins TRBV2 and TRBJ1-1; 7 bases match TRBD1. V dropped 5 bases and J dropped 0; count of bases not matched to a gene: 6. CDR3 length equals 15 residues. Per germline, CDR1 SNHLY and CDR2 FYNNEI. The CDR3 reads CASSSRTGLNTEAFF. CDR3 nucleotide sequence: TGTGCCAGCAGTTCAAGGACAGGTTTGAACACTGAAGCTTTCTTT.

CDR3 nucleotide sequence: TGCGCCAGCAGCTCACAGCACCCTTCCTACGAGCAGTACTTC. Protein sequence: CASSSQHPSYEQYF. The gene calls are TRBV5-1 and TRBJ2-7; D is unresolved. Trimming took off 3 bases at V and 1 base at J, with 11 bases between the two ends. The CDR3 totals 14 residues. Germline V lookup: CDR1 SGHRS, CDR2 YFSETQ.

The CDR3 DNA is TGTGCCAGCAGCCTTCAAGCGGGGACTAGGACGGTGCAGTATTTT. Its translation is CASSLQAGTRTVQYF. The rearrangement uses TRBV2 and TRBJ2-3; 8 bases fit TRBD2. Germline CDR1 and CDR2: SNHLY and FYNNEI. The CDR3 is 15 residues long. The V and J ends lost 6 bases and 11 bases, in that order; junction bases with no gene match: 16.

This clone was counted a single time. The J gene is TRBJ1-2, the V gene TRBV2; TRBD1 matches 7 bases. The CDR3 loop spans 13 amino acids. J was trimmed by 4 bases and V by 7 bases; bases with no gene match: 6. CDR1 and CDR2 from the germline V gene are SNHLY and FYNNEI. CDR3 region: CASKGAVGYGYTF. In nucleotides, the CDR3 is TGTGCCAGCAAGGGGGCAGTAGGCTATGGCTACACCTTC. The variable domain in full, with the rest retrieved from reference TRBV2 and TRBJ1-2, is EPEVTQTPSHQVTQMGQEVILRCVPISNHLYFYWYRQILGQKVEFLVSFYNNEISEKSEIFDDQFSVERPDGSNFTLKIRSTKLEDSAMYFCASKGAVGYGYTFGSGTRLTVV.

This clone is medium-sized within its sample. The rearrangement joins TRBV28 to TRBJ1-3; no firm D call. Trimming shortened V by 6 bases and J by 5 bases, and 8 bases separated the two germline ends. CDR1 and CDR2 (germline): MDHEN, SYDVKM. CDR3 length equals 12 residues. The CDR3 nucleotides are TGTGCCAGCAGCGGGGTTCGAAACACCATATATTTT. Translating it yields CASSGVRNTIYF.

The chain has TRBV6-1 and TRBJ1-5, with D hard to call. Per germline, CDR1 MNHNS and CDR2 SASEGT. V dropped 8 bases and J dropped 5 bases, with 16 bases sitting between them. The CDR3 has 14 residues. The CDR3 nucleotides read TGTGCCAGCGAGGTCGCTTTATCGGATCAGCCCCAGCATTTT. Protein product: CASEVALSDQPQHF.

The chain links TRBV9 to TRBJ2-5, with TRBD1 matching over 9 bases. Germline V gene lookup returns CDR1 SGDLS and CDR2 YYNGEE. The CDR3 is 16 amino acids. The V gene end was trimmed by 1 base and the J gene end by 5 bases; junction bases not matched to a gene: 9. The CDR3 coding sequence is TGTGCCAGCAGCGTAAGTCCCGGACAGGGGACCGAGACCCAGTACTTC. This sequence encodes CASSVSPGQGTETQYF.

V and J are TRBV2 and TRBJ2-7; 16 positions agree with TRBD2. Unmatched junction bases numbered 12, after V lost 8 bases and J lost 5 bases. Germline V gene data show CDR1 as SNHLY and CDR2 as FYNNEI. The CDR3 length is 17 residues. The CDR3 spells CASGPGGLAGGPHEQYF. The CDR3 DNA is TGTGCCAGCGGCCCAGGGGGACTAGCGGGGGGGCCCCACGAGCAGTACTTC.

This rearrangement joins TRBV28 to TRBJ2-7, with 13 bases identical to TRBD2. Trimming removed 6 bases from V and 4 bases from J; junction bases left unmatched: 9. Germline V gene data show CDR1 as MDHEN and CDR2 as SYDVKM. This CDR3 has 16 amino acids. DNA of the CDR3: TGTGCCAGCAGCCGAAGAGGGACTAGCGGGACATACGAGCAGTACTTC. Translation: CASSRRGTSGTYEQYF.